The rows below give T cell receptor beta chains drawn from one sample of a study of T cell responses to AZD1222 COVID-19 vaccine. The method was immunoSEQ multiplex PCR; TCRdb's version includes in-frame clones alone and lacks a portion of them. Altogether 65,000 to 85,000 clones are present, approximately 80% being singletons, with the ten largest covering 21%. The sequencing here drew on peripheral blood, taken on day 0 of AZD1222 vaccination. The source of these receptors is an adult in good health. Both conserved end residues are part of each CDR3. Each record gives: J gene, clone size, V gene, D gene, CDR3 DNA, CDR3 protein. The D gene is left open where the match is weak. Not every row has a clone size; where given, it reads once, few, many or a size class.

j_call: TRBJ2-7
clone_size: -
v_call: TRBV11-2
d_call: TRBD1
cdr3_nt: TGTGCCAGCAGCTTAGAGGTCAGAGGGGGCAATTACGAGCAGTACTTC
cdr3_aa: CASSLEVRGGNYEQYF

j_call: TRBJ1-2
clone_size: once
v_call: TRBV30
d_call: -
cdr3_nt: TGTGCCTGGAGTGTACGTAGTATTGGCTACACCTTC
cdr3_aa: CAWSVRSIGYTF

j_call: TRBJ2-1
clone_size: -
v_call: TRBV11-2
d_call: -
cdr3_nt: TGTGCCAGCAGCTTAGATTCGGTGGGAGGATATGCCTCCTACAATGAGCAGTTCTTC
cdr3_aa: CASSLDSVGGYASYNEQFF

j_call: TRBJ1-1
clone_size: -
v_call: TRBV19
d_call: -
cdr3_nt: TGTGCCAGTAACCCCCGGACGGGGAACACTGAAGCTTTCTTT
cdr3_aa: CASNPRTGNTEAFF

j_call: TRBJ1-1
clone_size: -
v_call: TRBV18
d_call: TRBD1
cdr3_nt: TGTGCCAGCTCACCACAGGGACAGCACACTGAAGCTTTCTTT
cdr3_aa: CASSPQGQHTEAFF

j_call: TRBJ2-3
clone_size: -
v_call: TRBV7-9
d_call: -
cdr3_nt: TGTGCCAGCAGCCGGGACAGCACAGATACGCAGTATTTT
cdr3_aa: CASSRDSTDTQYF

j_call: TRBJ2-5
clone_size: -
v_call: TRBV19
d_call: -
cdr3_nt: TGTGCCAGTAGTATTCCCGGGTCAGTAGTACAAGAGACCCAGTACTTC
cdr3_aa: CASSIPGSVVQETQYF

j_call: TRBJ2-7
clone_size: -
v_call: TRBV27
d_call: TRBD2
cdr3_nt: TGTGCCAGCAGTTGGACTAGCGGATCCTACGAGCAGTACTTC
cdr3_aa: CASSWTSGSYEQYF

j_call: TRBJ2-3
clone_size: -
v_call: TRBV7-3
d_call: -
cdr3_nt: TGTGCCAGCAGCCCATCCCGCACAGATACGCAGTATTTT
cdr3_aa: CASSPSRTDTQYF

j_call: TRBJ1-2
clone_size: -
v_call: TRBV19
d_call: -
cdr3_nt: TGTGCCAGTGTACGGACGGATAACTATGGCTACACCTTC
cdr3_aa: CASVRTDNYGYTF

j_call: TRBJ1-5
clone_size: -
v_call: TRBV19
d_call: -
cdr3_nt: TGTGCCAGTAGTACCCGAGAAGGGGGGAATCAGCCCCAGCATTTT
cdr3_aa: CASSTREGGNQPQHF

j_call: TRBJ2-7
clone_size: -
v_call: TRBV19
d_call: -
cdr3_nt: TGTGCCAGTAGTAACCGATACGAGCAGTACTTC
cdr3_aa: CASSNRYEQYF

j_call: TRBJ2-7
clone_size: few
v_call: TRBV5-1
d_call: TRBD2
cdr3_nt: TGCGCCAGCAGCTTGGTACTAGCGGGAGGCCAGTACGAGCAGTACTTC
cdr3_aa: CASSLVLAGGQYEQYF

j_call: TRBJ2-7
clone_size: -
v_call: TRBV11-2
d_call: TRBD1
cdr3_nt: TGTGCCAGCAGGCCGACTGGGACAGCAAACTACGAGCAGTACTTC
cdr3_aa: CASRPTGTANYEQYF

j_call: TRBJ2-2
clone_size: -
v_call: TRBV24-1
d_call: -
cdr3_nt: TGTGCCACCAGTGATCCTGCCCGGCGGAACACCGGGGAGCTGTTTTTT
cdr3_aa: CATSDPARRNTGELFF

j_call: TRBJ1-4
clone_size: -
v_call: TRBV2
d_call: TRBD1
cdr3_nt: TGTGCCAGCATCTTGGACAGGGGCTCAACTAATGAAAAACTGTTTTTT
cdr3_aa: CASILDRGSTNEKLFF

j_call: TRBJ1-1
clone_size: -
v_call: TRBV6-5
d_call: -
cdr3_nt: TGTGCCAGTCGGAACACTGAAGCTTTCTTT
cdr3_aa: CASRNTEAFF

j_call: TRBJ1-3
clone_size: -
v_call: TRBV28
d_call: TRBD1
cdr3_nt: TGTGCCAGCAGCCCTGACAGGGGACCTGGAAACACCATATATTTT
cdr3_aa: CASSPDRGPGNTIYF